Listed below are T cell receptor beta chains from one sample, sequenced in a study of neurological immune-mediated disorders. TCRdb redid the calling of the 5' RACE reads with MiXCR, one entry per CDR3 protein. The sample records 66,000 or so distinct CDR3 sequences, almost 3.5% being singletons. The sample taken for sequencing was PBMCs. The receptors shown here come from a man in his forties with multiple sclerosis. The conserved cysteine and the conserved F or W are not part of the CDR3 here. Expanded clones are given a class, and other clones once, few, many or no size at all.

clone_size	v_call	j_call	cdr3_aa
many	TRBV10-3	TRBJ1-1	AISDYIQNTEAF
many	TRBV11-1	TRBJ2-3	ASSSPTGTDTQY
many	TRBV5-1	TRBJ1-1	ASSLGRTGGTEAF
many	TRBV7-9	TRBJ2-5	ASSLVGGETQY
many	TRBV27	TRBJ2-7	ASRRGTFPYEQY
many	TRBV4-1	TRBJ1-1	ASSGDRGRDTEAF
many	TRBV10-3	TRBJ2-7	AISALLGEQY
many	TRBV5-1	TRBJ2-7	ASSPPRGDRTGEQY
many	TRBV7-9	TRBJ1-2	ASSLAGQGAFGYT
many	TRBV3-1	TRBJ2-4	ASSQGSVSLAKNIQY
many	TRBV27	TRBJ1-6	ASSSRGYSPLH
many	TRBV7-8	TRBJ2-7	ASSLYQGAYEQY
many	TRBV9	TRBJ2-1	ASSDQSSYNEQF
many	TRBV14	TRBJ2-1	ASSPFSYNEQF
many	TRBV10-2	TRBJ2-7	ASSDLLMGGLHGEQY
many	TRBV2	TRBJ1-5	ASSEVPGQPQH
many	TRBV5-1	TRBJ2-3	ASTKRILGDTQY
many	TRBV29-1	TRBJ1-5	SVEGGQPQH
many	TRBV13	TRBJ1-6	ASSVRANHSPLH
many	TRBV10-1	TRBJ2-3	ASSETSGVTDTQY
many	TRBV20-1	TRBJ2-1	SARDDRGNEQF
many	TRBV5-1	TRBJ1-3	ASSDGNTIY
many	TRBV15	TRBJ1-2	ATSRDTGTYT
many	TRBV7-2	TRBJ1-5	ASSFQGHQPQH
many	TRBV5-1	TRBJ2-5	ASRSGLAEETQY
many	TRBV11-2	TRBJ2-7	ASSPRMGGYEQY
many	TRBV7-6	TRBJ2-7	ASSLEQLHHEQY
few	TRBV20-1	TRBJ2-1	SASKAGQGSNEQF
many	TRBV6-2/TRBV6-3	TRBJ2-1	ASSYNPSGRGNEQF
many	TRBV7-8	TRBJ2-3	ASSPDGWKDTQY
many	TRBV20-1	TRBJ2-1	SARPWGGPNEQF
many	TRBV20-1	TRBJ1-2	SARDREGKGYGYT
many	TRBV5-1	TRBJ1-1	ASSLVGRLNTEAF
NA	TRBV4-1	TRBJ1-3	ASRGQDPTFSGKNIY
NA	TRBV12-3/TRBV12-4	TRBJ1-5	ASSLQALSNQPQH
many	TRBV5-1	TRBJ1-3	ASSPGTASGNTIY
many	TRBV20-1	TRBJ2-5	SAQGGGRETQY
many	TRBV5-1	TRBJ1-6	ASSVDRTALH
many	TRBV5-1	TRBJ1-2	ASSSTGVQNYGYT
many	TRBV5-1	TRBJ2-1	ASISRDNEQF
many	TRBV20-1	TRBJ2-2	SASWPDTGELF
few	TRBV25-1	TRBJ1-1	ASSEQTGVNTEAF
many	TRBV7-2	TRBJ2-3	ASSFYRAGGLFGTDTQY
NA	TRBV27	TRBJ2-2	ASSLSGANTRELF